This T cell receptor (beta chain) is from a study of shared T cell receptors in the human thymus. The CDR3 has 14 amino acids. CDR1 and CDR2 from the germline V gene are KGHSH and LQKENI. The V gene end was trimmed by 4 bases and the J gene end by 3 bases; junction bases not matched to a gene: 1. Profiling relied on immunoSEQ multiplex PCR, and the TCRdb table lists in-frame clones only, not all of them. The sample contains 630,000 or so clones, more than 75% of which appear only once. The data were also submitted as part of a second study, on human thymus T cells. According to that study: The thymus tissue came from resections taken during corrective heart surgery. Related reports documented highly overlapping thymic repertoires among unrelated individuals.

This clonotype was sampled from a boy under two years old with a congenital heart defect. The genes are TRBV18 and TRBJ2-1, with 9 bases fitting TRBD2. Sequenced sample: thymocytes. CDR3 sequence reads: CASSLSGSYNEQFF. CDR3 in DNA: TGTGCCAGCTCACTTAGCGGGAGCTACAATGAGCAGTTCTTC.